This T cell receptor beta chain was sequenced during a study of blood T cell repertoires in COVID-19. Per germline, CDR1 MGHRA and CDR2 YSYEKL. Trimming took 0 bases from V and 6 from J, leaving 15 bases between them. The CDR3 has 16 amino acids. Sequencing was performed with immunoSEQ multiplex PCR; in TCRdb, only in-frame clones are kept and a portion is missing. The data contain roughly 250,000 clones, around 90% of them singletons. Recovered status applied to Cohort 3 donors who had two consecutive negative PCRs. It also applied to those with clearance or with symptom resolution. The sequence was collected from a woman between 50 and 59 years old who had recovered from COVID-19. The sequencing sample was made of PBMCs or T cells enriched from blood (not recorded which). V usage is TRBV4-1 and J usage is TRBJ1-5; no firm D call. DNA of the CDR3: TGCGCCAGCAGCCAAGAGGCAGCGGGGTACGGTCAGCCCCAGCATTTT. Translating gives CASSQEAAGYGQPQHF.